Sequencing of this T cell receptor (beta chain) was carried out in a study of blood T cell repertoires in COVID-19. For the study at large: The United States, Italy and Spain were the sources of the acute and convalescent COVID-19 samples. The analysed material was cDNA or gDNA that came from T cells, B-cell-depleted T cells, or PBMCs.

This CDR3 comprises 17 residues. Clones were sequenced by immunoSEQ multiplex PCR, and TCRdb holds only the in-frame ones, with some missing. The data hold a few hundred thousand clones, with around 89% observed a single time. This chain joins TRBV21-1 and TRBJ2-1; the D call of TRBD1 is as the table states it, not checked on the DNA. TRBV21-1 is annotated as a pseudogene. The TCR comes from a woman aged 60-75 years with COVID-19, enrolled during active disease. What was sequenced was peripheral blood. The CDR3 spells CASSKAHRGQTYNEQFF. The CDR3 nucleotides are TGTGCCAGCAGCAAAGCCCACAGGGGCCAAACCTACAATGAGCAGTTCTTC.